The clone carrying this TCR beta chain showed up just a few times. The antigen remains unidentified. The source of the sample is a study of vaccination and CD4 T cells after COVID-19. CDR1 is LNHNV, CDR2 YYDKDF, per germline (reference sequence). The CDR3 runs to 15 residues. V was trimmed by 2 bases and J by 2 bases, leaving 12 bases between them. The treatment denotes: approximately 11-day PBMC culture with coronavirus spike peptide pools or control peptides (ViraFEST assay). An Oncomine TCR Beta short-read assay was used to sequence the DNA from cultured CD4+ T cells. Each CDR3 protein is one row after TCRdb ran MiXCR on the PCR reads. The sample contains thousands of distinct CDR3 sequences, 55% to 80% of which appear only once.

Specimen: CD4+ T cells from blood, cultured in vitro, collected before SARS-CoV-2 vaccination. This chain connects TRBV15 to TRBJ1-1; the D is unclear. This clonotype was sampled from a human donor who had recovered from COVID-19. This CDR3 is CATSRLGQANTEAFF. The CDR3 DNA follows: TGTGCCACCAGCAGATTAGGTCAAGCTAACACTGAAGCTTTCTTT.